These 8 T cell receptor beta chains originate from one sample sequenced in a study of T cells in Graves' hyperthyroidism and ophthalmopathy. From RNA transcripts, TCR beta CDR3 regions were amplified. The HTBI primer set was used in a first-round RT-PCR of the TCR CDR3. TCRdb independently ran MiXCR on the multiplex PCR reads; one entry per CDR3 protein. There are hundreds of thousands of distinct CDR3 sequences in the sample; 14% to 15% occur only once, and roughly 4.3% lies in the top ten. The material sequenced was blood. These receptor sequences come from a woman between 35 and 50 years old with Graves' ophthalmopathy.

The chain links TRBV20-1 to TRBJ2-7; TRBD2 aligns across 7 bases. The CDR3 has 12 amino acids. The V segment lost 3 bases and the J segment 3 bases; nucleotides outside the gene matches: 2. Germline assignment: CDR1 DFQATT and CDR2 SNEGSKA (reference sequence). The DNA for the CDR3 is TGCAGTGCTAGCGGCGGGGGCTACGAGCAGTACTTC. Translating gives CSASGGGYEQYF.

This clonotype was counted many times. For the CDR3, the DNA is TGCGCCAGCGGCCTCGGAGCGGACTACGAGCAGTACTTC. Amino acids: CASGLGADYEQYF. The chain carries TRBV4-1 and TRBJ2-7; possible D gene TRBD2, 5 bases. This CDR3 contains 13 residues. V dropped 8 bases and J dropped 3 bases, with 14 bases sitting between them. Germline loops: CDR1 MGHRA, CDR2 YSYEKL.

This clonotype was seen many times. The rearrangement uses TRBV6-5 and TRBJ2-5; the match to TRBD2 covers 7 bases. The CDR3 covers 16 residues. The V gene's germline CDR1 is MNHEY and CDR2 SVGAGI. V lost 0 bases, J lost 3 bases, and 7 bases stayed unmatched. The CDR3 loop is CASSYSTVGLEETQYF. CDR3 nucleotide sequence: TGTGCCAGCAGTTACTCGACTGTTGGACTAGAAGAGACCCAGTACTTC.

The table lists this clonotype with a few counts. The chain links TRBV5-1 to TRBJ2-2, with 7 bases that match TRBD2. There are 13 residues in the CDR3. CDR1 is SGHRS, CDR2 YFSETQ, per germline. Unmatched junction bases numbered 2, after V lost 3 bases and J lost 6 bases. CDR3 in DNA: TGCGCCAGCAGCTCCCGGGAGGCCGGGGAGCTGTTTTTT. This encodes CASSSREAGELFF.

This clonotype was observed at least ten times. This chain links TRBV7-9 with TRBJ2-7; TRBD1 matches 7 bases. The CDR3 consists of 13 residues. J lost 5 bases, V lost 3 bases, and 4 bases had no gene match. CDR1 and CDR2 from the germline V gene are SEHNR and FQNEAQ (reference sequence). CDR3 in amino acids: CASSFGDSDEQYF. CDR3 bases: TGTGCCAGCAGCTTCGGGGACAGCGACGAGCAGTACTTC. The entire variable domain, with the rest obtained from reference TRBV7-9 and TRBJ2-7, is as follows: DTGVSQNPRHKITKRGQNVTFRCDPISEHNRLYWYRQTLGQGPEFLTYFQNEAQLEKSRLLSDRFSAERPKGSFSTLEIQRTEQGDSAMYLCASSFGDSDEQYFGPGTRLTVT.

V gene TRBV11-2 combines with J gene TRBJ2-7, with D perhaps matching TRBD1 or TRBD2 (5 bases each). This CDR3 is 15 amino acids long. The V gene's germline CDR1 is SGHAT and CDR2 FQNNGV. V lost 4 bases and J lost 7, with 20 bases in between. The DNA for the CDR3 is TGTGCCAGCAGCTATTCCGGGACGACTCTGGGGGAGCAGTACTTC. Translating it yields CASSYSGTTLGEQYF.

In the case of this clonotype: Germline and junction disagree at one end, which may indicate a read error. V usage is TRBV10-3 and J usage is TRBJ2-5; weak D call: TRBD1 (5 bases). The germline V gene encodes CDR1 ENHRY and CDR2 SYGVKD. The length of the CDR3 is 14 residues. In DNA, the CDR3 is TGTGCCAACAGTGAGCAGGGAATGCAAGAGACCCAGTACTTC. This sequence encodes CANSEQGMQETQYF.

This clonotype was observed at least ten times. The rearrangement uses TRBV29-1 and TRBJ1-2; D remains unclear. The CDR3 covers 12 residues. V gave up 0 bases and J gave up 9 bases, with 11 bases separating them. Germline CDR1 reads SQVTM; CDR2 reads ANQGSEA. In nucleotides, the CDR3 is TGCAGCGTTGAAGATGCACGGATGAGCTACACCTTC. Its translation is CSVEDARMSYTF. Variable domain in full (rest from reference TRBV29-1 and TRBJ1-2): SAVISQKPSRDICQRGTSLTIQCQVDSQVTMMFWYRQQPGQSLTLIATANQGSEATYESGFVIDKFPISRPNLTFSTLTVSNMSPEDSSIYLCSVEDARMSYTFGSGTRLTVV.